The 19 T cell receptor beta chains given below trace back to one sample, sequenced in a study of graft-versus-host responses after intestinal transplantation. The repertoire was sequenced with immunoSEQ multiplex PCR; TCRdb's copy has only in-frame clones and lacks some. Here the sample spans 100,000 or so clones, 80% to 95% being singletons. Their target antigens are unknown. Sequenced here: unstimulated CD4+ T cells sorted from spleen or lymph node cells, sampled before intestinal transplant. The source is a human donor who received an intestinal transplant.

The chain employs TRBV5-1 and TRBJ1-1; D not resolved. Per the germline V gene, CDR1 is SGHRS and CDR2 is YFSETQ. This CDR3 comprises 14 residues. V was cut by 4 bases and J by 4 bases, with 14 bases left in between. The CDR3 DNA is TGCGCCAGCAGCGGTTCTCGAGGAGTCACTGAAGCTTTCTTT. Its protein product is CASSGSRGVTEAFF.

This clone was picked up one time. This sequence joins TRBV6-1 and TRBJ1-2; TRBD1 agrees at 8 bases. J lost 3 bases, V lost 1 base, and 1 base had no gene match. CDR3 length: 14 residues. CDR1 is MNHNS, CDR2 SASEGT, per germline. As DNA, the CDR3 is TGTGCCAGCAGTGAAGGGACAGGGTACTATGGCTACACCTTC. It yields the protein CASSEGTGYYGYTF.

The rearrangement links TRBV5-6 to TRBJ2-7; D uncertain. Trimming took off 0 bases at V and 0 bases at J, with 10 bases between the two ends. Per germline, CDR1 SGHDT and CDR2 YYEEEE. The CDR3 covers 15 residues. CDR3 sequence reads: CASSLALRDSYEQYF. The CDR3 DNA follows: TGTGCCAGCAGCTTGGCACTGAGAGACTCCTACGAGCAGTACTTC.

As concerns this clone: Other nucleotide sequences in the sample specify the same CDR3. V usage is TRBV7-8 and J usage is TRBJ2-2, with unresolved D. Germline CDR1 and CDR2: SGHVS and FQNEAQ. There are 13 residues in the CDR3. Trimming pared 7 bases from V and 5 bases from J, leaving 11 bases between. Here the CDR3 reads CASTTRLTGELFF. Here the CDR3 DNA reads TGTGCCAGCACCACCAGGCTAACCGGGGAGCTGTTTTTT.

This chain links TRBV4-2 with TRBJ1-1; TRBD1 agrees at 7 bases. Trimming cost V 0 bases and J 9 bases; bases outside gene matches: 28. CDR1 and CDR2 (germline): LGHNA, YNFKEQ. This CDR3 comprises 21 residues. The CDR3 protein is CASSQDPTSVTYGPGGNQAFF. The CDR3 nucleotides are TGTGCCAGCAGCCAAGATCCTACATCGGTGACATACGGGCCAGGGGGGAACCAAGCTTTCTTT.

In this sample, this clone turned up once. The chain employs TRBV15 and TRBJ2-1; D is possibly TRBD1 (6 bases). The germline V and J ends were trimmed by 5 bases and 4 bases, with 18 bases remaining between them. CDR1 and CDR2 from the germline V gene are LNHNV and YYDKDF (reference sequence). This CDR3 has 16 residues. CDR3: CATSRGGDRPYNEQFF. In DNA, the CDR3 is TGTGCCACCAGCCGAGGGGGAGACAGGCCTTACAATGAGCAGTTCTTC.

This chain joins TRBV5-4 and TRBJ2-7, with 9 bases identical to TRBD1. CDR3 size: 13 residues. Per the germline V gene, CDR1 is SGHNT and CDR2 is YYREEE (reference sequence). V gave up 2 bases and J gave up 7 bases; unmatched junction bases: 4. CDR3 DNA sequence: TGTGCCAGCAGCTTAGGACAGGGGAGGGAGCAGTACTTC. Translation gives CASSLGQGREQYF. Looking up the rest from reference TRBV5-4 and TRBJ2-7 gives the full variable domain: ETGVTQSPTHLIKTRGQQVTLRCSSQSGHNTVSWYQQALGQGPQFIFQYYREEENGRGNFPPRFSGLQFPNYSSELNVNALELDDSALYLCASSLGQGREQYFGPGTRLTVT.

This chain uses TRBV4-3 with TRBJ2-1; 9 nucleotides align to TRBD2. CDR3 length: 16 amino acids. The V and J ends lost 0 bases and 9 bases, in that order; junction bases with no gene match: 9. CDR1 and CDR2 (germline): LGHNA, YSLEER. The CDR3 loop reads CASSQDGVAGVGEQFF. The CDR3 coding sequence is TGCGCCAGCAGCCAAGACGGGGTAGCGGGGGTTGGTGAGCAGTTCTTC.

The CDR3 bases are TGTGCCAGCAGCGTAGCGGGAACCTACAATGAGCAGTTCTTC. Encoded protein: CASSVAGTYNEQFF. The chain is built from TRBV9 and TRBJ2-1; D is possibly TRBD2 (5 bases). Looked up from germline, CDR1 is SGDLS and CDR2 is YYNGEE. Trimming took 0 bases from V and 2 from J, leaving 6 bases between them. There are 14 residues in the CDR3. Variable domain in full (rest from reference TRBV9 and TRBJ2-1): DSGVTQTPKHLITATGQRVTLRCSPRSGDLSVYWYQQSLDQGLQFLIQYYNGEERAKGNILERFSAQQFPDLHSELNLSSLELGDSALYFCASSVAGTYNEQFFGPGTRLTVL.

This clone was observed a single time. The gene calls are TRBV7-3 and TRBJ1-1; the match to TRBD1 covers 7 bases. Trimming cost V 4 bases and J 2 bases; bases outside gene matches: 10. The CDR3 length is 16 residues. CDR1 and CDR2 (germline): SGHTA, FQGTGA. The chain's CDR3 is CASSSHPTGSNTEAFF. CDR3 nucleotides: TGTGCCAGCAGCTCCCACCCGACAGGGTCAAACACTGAAGCTTTCTTT.

CDR3 amino acids: CASSYWGPHADTQYF. In DNA, the CDR3 is TGTGCCAGCAGTTACTGGGGGCCCCACGCAGATACGCAGTATTTT. V usage is TRBV6-5 and J usage is TRBJ2-3; the D gene is possibly TRBD1 (6 bases). CDR1 is MNHEY, CDR2 SVGAGI, per germline. The CDR3 extends over 15 amino acids. Trimming shortened V by 1 base and J by 4 bases, and 12 bases separated the two germline ends.

CDR3 residues: CASSIASSTDTQYF. CDR3 DNA: TGTGCCAGCAGTATAGCTTCTAGCACAGATACGCAGTATTTT. The V gene is TRBV2, the J gene TRBJ2-3; no clear D. Germline CDR1 SNHLY, CDR2 FYNNEI. V was cut by 5 bases and J by 0 bases, with 9 bases left in between. The CDR3 consists of 14 residues.

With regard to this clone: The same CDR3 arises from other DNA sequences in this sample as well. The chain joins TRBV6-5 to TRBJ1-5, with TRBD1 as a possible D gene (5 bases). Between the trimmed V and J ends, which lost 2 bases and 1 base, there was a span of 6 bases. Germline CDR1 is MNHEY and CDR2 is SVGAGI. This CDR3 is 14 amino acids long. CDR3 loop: CASSYGGSNQPQHF. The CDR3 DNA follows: TGTGCCAGCAGTTACGGGGGGAGCAATCAGCCCCAGCATTTT.

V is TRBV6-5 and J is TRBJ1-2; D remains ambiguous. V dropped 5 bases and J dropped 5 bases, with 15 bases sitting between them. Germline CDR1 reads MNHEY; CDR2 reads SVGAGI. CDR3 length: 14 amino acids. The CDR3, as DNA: TGTGCCAGCAGTGGTCAACCCGAGAGTTATGGCTACACCTTC. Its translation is CASSGQPESYGYTF.

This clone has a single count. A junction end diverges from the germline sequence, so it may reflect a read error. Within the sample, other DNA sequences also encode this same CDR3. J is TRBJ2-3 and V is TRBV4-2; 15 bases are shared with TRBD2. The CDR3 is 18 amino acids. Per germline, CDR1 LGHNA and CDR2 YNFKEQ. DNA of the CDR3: TGTGCCAGCAGCCGAAACCCGGGACTAGCGGGGGGAGCGGATACGCAGTACTTT. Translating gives CASSRNPGLAGGADTQYF.

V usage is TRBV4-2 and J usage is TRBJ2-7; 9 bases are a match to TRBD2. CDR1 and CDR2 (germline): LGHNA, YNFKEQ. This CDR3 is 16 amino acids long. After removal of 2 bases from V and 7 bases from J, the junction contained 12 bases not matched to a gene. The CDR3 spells CASSQSIASGANEQYF. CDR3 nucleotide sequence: TGTGCCAGCAGCCAATCGATAGCTAGCGGGGCGAATGAGCAGTACTTC.

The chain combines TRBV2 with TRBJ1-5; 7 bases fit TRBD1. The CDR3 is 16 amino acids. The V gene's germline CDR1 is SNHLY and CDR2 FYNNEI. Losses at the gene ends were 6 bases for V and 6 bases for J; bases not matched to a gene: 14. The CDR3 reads CASSALTRQGSQPQHF. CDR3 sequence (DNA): TGTGCCAGCAGCGCCCTAACTAGACAGGGCAGTCAGCCCCAGCATTTT.

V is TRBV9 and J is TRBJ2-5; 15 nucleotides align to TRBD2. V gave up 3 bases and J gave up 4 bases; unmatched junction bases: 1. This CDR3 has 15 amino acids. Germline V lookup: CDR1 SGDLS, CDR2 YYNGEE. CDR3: CASSGTSGGAETQYF. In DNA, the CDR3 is TGTGCCAGCAGCGGGACTAGCGGGGGGGCAGAGACCCAGTACTTC. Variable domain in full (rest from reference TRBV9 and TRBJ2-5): DSGVTQTPKHLITATGQRVTLRCSPRSGDLSVYWYQQSLDQGLQFLIQYYNGEERAKGNILERFSAQQFPDLHSELNLSSLELGDSALYFCASSGTSGGAETQYFGPGTRLLVL.

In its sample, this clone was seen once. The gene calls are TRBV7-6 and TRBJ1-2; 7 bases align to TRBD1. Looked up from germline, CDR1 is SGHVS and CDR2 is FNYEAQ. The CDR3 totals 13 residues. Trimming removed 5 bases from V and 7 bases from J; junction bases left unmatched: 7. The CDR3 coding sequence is TGTGCCAGCAGCCGCGAAGGGGGCGGTGGCTACACCTTC. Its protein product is CASSREGGGGYTF.